The clone carrying this T cell receptor (beta chain) showed up many times. This sample is drawn from a study of blood T cell repertoires in COVID-19. Overall study context: Whether acute or convalescent, the COVID-19 samples came from the United States, Italy and Spain. T cells, B-cell-depleted T cells, or PBMCs supplied cDNA or gDNA.

In the authors' methods: Nucleated cell counts were estimated from reference gene primer amplification. Sequencing used immunoSEQ multiplex PCR; TCRdb keeps in-frame clones, though not all of them. The DNA gave D and trimming, while V, J and clone size come from that table. The sample records roughly 59,000 clones, around 80% being singletons. The CDR3 has 16 residues. Germline V gives CDR1 LGHNA, CDR2 YSLEER. The J segment lost 3 bases and the V segment lost 0 bases, leaving 7 bases of the junction unmatched. The sequencing sample was made of peripheral blood. The source of this sequence is a human donor in a cohort sampled during active COVID-19. The rearrangement links TRBV4-3 to TRBJ2-7; TRBD1 aligns across 8 bases. CDR3 nucleotides: TGCGCCAGCAGCCAAGATGGACAGGGTCTGATCTACGAGCAGTACTTC. Amino acids: CASSQDGQGLIYEQYF.